This TCR beta chain was captured in a study of blood T cell repertoires in COVID-19. The germline CDR1 and CDR2 sequences are SNHLY and FYNNEI. This CDR3 contains 14 residues. Trimming at V came to 4 bases and at J to 7 bases, leaving 9 bases not matched to a gene. TCRdb's copy holds only in-frame clones and misses some; the assay was immunoSEQ multiplex PCR. The sample lists 71,000 or so clones; roughly four fifths were seen once. The rearrangement links TRBV2 to TRBJ1-2; 7 bases line up with TRBD1. The receptor was isolated from a man between 65 and 80 years old with acute or convalescent COVID-19. The source material was peripheral blood. In nucleotides, the CDR3 is TGTGCCAGCAGTGGGGACAGTTTAAGAGGTGGCTACACCTTC. Translated, it gives CASSGDSLRGGYTF.